The 21 T cell receptor beta chains below come from one sample, sequenced in a study of cytomegalovirus exposure and HLA in healthy donors. Researchers ran the PCR with 60 Vbeta and 13 Jbeta primers. Generated by immunoSEQ multiplex PCR, the TCRdb table keeps only in-frame clones and is missing some. The sample includes some 120,000 clones, under 90% of them seen just once. Sample: PBMCs. These receptors all stem from a woman between 40 and 55 years old in good health and CMV-seropositive.

The chain recombines TRBV27 with TRBJ1-1; 7 bases match TRBD1. The CDR3 covers 13 residues. The ends lost 3 bases at V and 5 bases at J; junction bases unmatched: 3. The V gene's germline CDR1 is MNHEY and CDR2 SMNVEV (reference sequence). The DNA for the CDR3 is TGTGCCAGCAGTTTTAGGGGGCAAACTGAAGCTTTCTTT. Translating gives CASSFRGQTEAFF.

The chain couples TRBV19 to TRBJ2-5, with TRBD2 matching over 13 bases. CDR3 length: 16 residues. Germline V gene data show CDR1 as LNHDA and CDR2 as SQIVND (reference sequence). Losses at the gene ends were 6 bases for V and 5 bases for J; bases not matched to a gene: 9. CDR3 sequence (DNA): TGTGCCAGTAGCCGGACTAGCGGGAGTTCTATGGAGACCCAGTACTTC. Translation gives CASSRTSGSSMETQYF.

This clone has just one count. The V gene is TRBV2, the J gene TRBJ2-3; 8 positions match TRBD1. The germline V gene encodes CDR1 SNHLY and CDR2 FYNNEI. The CDR3 length is 15 residues. Trimming took 8 bases from V and 2 from J; bases not matched to a gene: 9. The CDR3 sequence: CASWTGLTLTDTQYF. The CDR3 nucleotides are TGTGCCAGCTGGACAGGGCTGACCCTCACAGATACGCAGTATTTT.

V usage is TRBV4-1 and J usage is TRBJ2-5, with a weak D call TRBD2 (5 bases). Trimming pared 5 bases from V and 2 bases from J, leaving 9 bases between. The CDR3 consists of 13 residues. Germline V CDR1 and CDR2: MGHRA, YSYEKL. The CDR3 protein is CASSFGIQETQYF. The CDR3 DNA reads as TGCGCCAGCAGCTTCGGGATTCAAGAGACCCAGTACTTC.

This chain joins TRBV7-9 and TRBJ2-4, with TRBD2 matching 11 bases. The trim removed 5 bases at V and 0 bases at J, leaving 12 bases unmatched. Germline V gives CDR1 SEHNR, CDR2 FQNEAQ (reference sequence). The length of the CDR3 is 19 residues. CDR3 in amino acids: CASSPIGVAGGPAKNIQYF. CDR3 nucleotides: TGTGCCAGCAGCCCCATAGGGGTAGCGGGAGGGCCAGCCAAAAACATTCAGTACTTC.

The genes are TRBV27 and TRBJ2-7; 11 nucleotides align to TRBD1. Germline V gives CDR1 MNHEY, CDR2 SMNVEV (reference sequence). V lost 0 bases and J lost 5; bases outside the gene matches: 6. CDR3 length equals 16 residues. The chain's CDR3 is CASSLSGGQGVDEQYF. The CDR3 DNA sequence: TGTGCCAGCAGTTTATCGGGGGGACAGGGGGTCGACGAGCAGTACTTC.

The chain employs TRBV7-9 and TRBJ2-5; TRBD1 matches 7 bases. Per the germline V gene, CDR1 is SEHNR and CDR2 is FQNEAQ (reference sequence). V trimming: 3 bases; J trimming: 2 bases; junction bases outside the gene matches: 3. CDR3 length: 14 residues. Here the CDR3 DNA reads TGTGCCAGCAGCTTTGGGACAGTTCAAGAGACCCAGTACTTC. This gives the protein CASSFGTVQETQYF.

The J gene is TRBJ2-5, the V gene TRBV6-1; D may be TRBD1 (5 bases). Germline assignment: CDR1 MNHNS and CDR2 SASEGT. The V gene lost 2 bases and the J gene lost 1 base, with 17 bases spanning the gap. The CDR3 sequence is 17 residues long. The CDR3 nucleotides read TGTGCCAGCAGTGAACTTGCAGGGAAAGGTGGCCAAGAGACCCAGTACTTC. Encoded protein: CASSELAGKGGQETQYF.

The chain has TRBV5-1 and TRBJ1-5; D gene ambiguous. CDR3 length equals 13 residues. With 3 bases removed from V and 6 bases from J, the gap between germline ends came to 10 bases. Looked up from germline, CDR1 is SGHRS and CDR2 is YFSETQ. The CDR3 here is CASSSGPFQPQHF. CDR3 bases: TGCGCCAGCAGCTCGGGTCCATTTCAGCCCCAGCATTTT.

This clone came up once. The chain uses TRBV18 and TRBJ2-3; 7 bases map to TRBD1. The CDR3 has 16 residues. The ends lost 3 bases at V and 0 bases at J; junction bases unmatched: 6. Germline assignment: CDR1 KGHSH and CDR2 LQKENI. The CDR3 bases are TGTGCCAGCTCACCCCGGACAGGACTTAGCACAGATACGCAGTATTTT. The encoded protein is CASSPRTGLSTDTQYF.

This chain uses TRBV11-2 with TRBJ2-1, with D perhaps TRBD1 (5 bases). Germline-derived CDR1 and CDR2 are SGHAT and FQNNGV. V dropped 3 bases and J dropped 8 bases, with 14 bases sitting between them. This CDR3 has 14 residues. The CDR3 sequence is CASSLYQGRDEQFF. The CDR3 DNA reads as TGTGCCAGCAGCTTGTATCAGGGAAGGGATGAGCAGTTCTTC.

This chain uses TRBV5-4 with TRBJ2-1, with 9 bases that match TRBD1. With V trimmed by 3 bases and J by 4 bases, 5 bases remained unmatched. Germline CDR1 reads SGHNT; CDR2 reads YYREEE (reference sequence). The CDR3 loop spans 15 amino acids. The CDR3 spells CASSWGQGVYNEQFF. In DNA form, the CDR3 reads TGTGCCAGCAGCTGGGGACAGGGAGTGTACAATGAGCAGTTCTTC.

This clone was counted once. The rearrangement uses TRBV5-1 and TRBJ1-2; possible D gene TRBD1, 5 bases. V gave up 2 bases and J gave up 0 bases, with 11 bases separating them. The germline V gene encodes CDR1 SGHRS and CDR2 YFSETQ. This CDR3 has 15 amino acids. The CDR3: CASSFAGGANYGYTF. The CDR3 DNA reads as TGCGCCAGCAGCTTTGCAGGAGGGGCTAACTATGGCTACACCTTC.

The chain couples TRBV6-5 to TRBJ2-1; no reliable D call. With 5 bases removed from V and 2 bases from J, the gap between germline ends came to 7 bases. This CDR3 comprises 13 residues. Germline values: CDR1 MNHEY, CDR2 SVGAGI. As DNA, the CDR3 is TGTGCCAGCAGTACAGCAGCCTACAATGAGCAGTTCTTC. Translating it yields CASSTAAYNEQFF.

This clone was seen only a few times. The chain is built from TRBV29-1 and TRBJ1-3; TRBD1 might be the D (5 bases). The CDR3 runs 12 residues. Trimming pared 7 bases from V and 6 bases from J, leaving 13 bases between. Germline lookup yields CDR1 SQVTM and CDR2 ANQGSEA. CDR3 in amino acids: CSARTKENTIYF. CDR3 nucleotides: TGCAGCGCCCGGACAAAGGAAAACACCATATATTTT.

This chain uses TRBV19 with TRBJ2-1; 14 positions agree with TRBD2. This CDR3 region has 18 residues. Germline V gene lookup returns CDR1 LNHDA and CDR2 SQIVND (reference sequence). V lost 3 bases and J lost 4; bases outside the gene matches: 8. CDR3 region: CASSIGGTSGSLYNEQFF. CDR3 in DNA: TGTGCCAGTAGTATTGGGGGGACTAGCGGGAGTCTGTACAATGAGCAGTTCTTC.

This sequence joins TRBV14 and TRBJ1-2; 9 bases fit TRBD1. The trim removed 1 base at V and 4 bases at J, leaving 4 bases unmatched. CDR3 length equals 15 residues. Germline V gene lookup returns CDR1 SGHDN and CDR2 FVKESK. The DNA for the CDR3 is TGTGCCAGCAGCCAAGCCGGGACAGGGTCCTATGGCTACACCTTC. It yields the protein CASSQAGTGSYGYTF.

This chain connects TRBV6-4 to TRBJ1-2; D is unclear. Germline V gene sequence: CDR1 MRHNA, CDR2 SNTAGT. With 2 bases removed from V and 4 bases from J, the gap between germline ends came to 11 bases. The CDR3 runs 14 residues. This CDR3 is CASSDGDGGYGYTF. The DNA of the CDR3 is TGTGCCAGCAGTGACGGGGATGGAGGCTATGGCTACACCTTC.

The gene calls are TRBV7-6 and TRBJ1-3; D gene uncertain. Germline lookup yields CDR1 SGHVS and CDR2 FNYEAQ. The CDR3 sequence is 15 residues long. V dropped 1 base and J dropped 0 bases, with 7 bases sitting between them. Written as DNA, the CDR3 is TGTGCCAGCAGCTTAGGCGGAACCTCTGGAAACACCATATATTTT. Its translation: CASSLGGTSGNTIYF.

For this clone: Relative to the germline gene, one junction end is altered; a read error may explain this. This rearrangement joins TRBV27 to TRBJ2-7; D unclear. This CDR3 spans 15 amino acids. Germline V gene data show CDR1 as MNHEY and CDR2 as SMNVEV (reference sequence). The CDR3 sequence: CASSLFLGTSHEQYF. The DNA of the CDR3 is TGTGCCAGCAGTTTATTCCTCGGTACCTCCCACGAGCAGTACTTC.

A few counts support this clone. The same CDR3 also results from other DNA sequences found in this sample. The CDR3 region is CASSPQGANTEAFF. The DNA for the CDR3 is TGTGCCAGCTCACCGCAGGGGGCGAACACTGAAGCTTTCTTT. The chain combines TRBV18 with TRBJ1-1; 8 bases are a match to TRBD1. With 3 bases clipped from V and 1 base from J, the junction kept 1 base outside the gene matches. Germline V gene sequence: CDR1 KGHSH, CDR2 LQKENI. The length of the CDR3 is 14 residues.